The T cell receptor beta chain under discussion was sequenced for a study of T-cell memory formation after mild COVID-19. In this sample, this clonotype turned up a few times. The J segment lost 2 bases and the V segment lost 3 bases, leaving 8 bases of the junction unmatched. Germline V gene data show CDR1 as SGHKS and CDR2 as YYEKEE (reference sequence). The CDR3 totals 16 residues. From 5'RACE with constant-segment primers came TCR alpha and TCR beta cDNA libraries that carried sample barcodes and UMIs. TCRdb reanalysed the 5' RACE reads using MiXCR and keeps one entry per CDR3 protein. The sample holds around 450,000 distinct CDR3 sequences; 20% to 25% are singletons and the top ten take 8.5% to 10%.

The receptor was isolated from an adult woman who had mild COVID-19 (a few samples of this study predate the infection). Cell type and time point are not known. The rearrangement links TRBV5-5 to TRBJ1-3; 7 bases align to TRBD1. Source material: PBMCs or a T cell subset sorted from them (not recorded which). CDR3 in DNA: TGTGCCAGCAGCTGGAGAGGGGGGACAGCTGGAAACACCATATATTTT. It yields the protein CASSWRGGTAGNTIYF.